This TCR beta chain was identified during a study of control samples from healthy donors and cancer patients. The CDR3 loop spans 14 amino acids. CDR1 SNHLY and CDR2 FYNNEI come from the germline V gene. Germline trimming cut 4 bases from V and 7 bases from J; bases unmatched to any gene: 1. This table comes from immunoSEQ multiplex PCR, and its TCRdb copy is limited to in-frame clones, with some not included. The repertoire holds about 78,000 clones, 85% to 90% seen once, with 7.5% to 8% in the top ten. J is TRBJ1-6 and V is TRBV2; 10 positions agree with TRBD1. The sequence derives from a woman aged 60-75 years in good health. Input material: blood. The CDR3 spells CASSGTGGNSPLHF. The DNA for the CDR3 is TGTGCCAGCAGTGGGACAGGGGGGAATTCACCCCTCCACTTT.